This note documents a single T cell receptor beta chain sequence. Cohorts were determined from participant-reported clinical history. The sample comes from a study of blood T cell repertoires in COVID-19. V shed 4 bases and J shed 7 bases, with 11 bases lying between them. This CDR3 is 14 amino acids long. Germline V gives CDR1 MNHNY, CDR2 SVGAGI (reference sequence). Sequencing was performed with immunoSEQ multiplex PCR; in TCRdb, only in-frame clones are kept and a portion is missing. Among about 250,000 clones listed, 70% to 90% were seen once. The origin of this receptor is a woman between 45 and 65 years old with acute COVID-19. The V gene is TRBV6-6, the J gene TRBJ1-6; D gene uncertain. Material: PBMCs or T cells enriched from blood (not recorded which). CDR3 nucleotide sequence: TGTGCCAGCAGTTTGGCCAGACTAAATTCACCCCTCCACTTT. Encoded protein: CASSLARLNSPLHF.